The entry below describes one T cell receptor beta chain. Its antigen is as yet unknown. TCRdb analysed the 5' RACE reads with MiXCR anew, one entry per CDR3 protein. The data show fewer than 650,000 distinct CDR3 sequences, roughly 7.1% seen once. The CDR3 is 16 amino acids. Germline loops: CDR1 SGHTA, CDR2 FQGNSA. The V and J ends lost 0 bases and 3 bases, in that order; junction bases with no gene match: 3. The data are from a study of identical twins. Study conclusions and caveats: Diverse VJ usage suggested most zero-insertion clonotypes were not invariant T cells.

Healthy Caucasians were all of the donors. These data were likewise used in another study, on yellow fever vaccine responses in identical twins.

The chain recombines TRBV7-2 with TRBJ2-1; 9 nucleotides match TRBD2. Material: PBMCs. This sequence was found in a woman between 18 and 29 years old in good health. CDR3 sequence: CASSLAVTSGYNEQFF. The CDR3 coding sequence is TGTGCCAGCAGCTTAGCTGTGACTAGCGGCTACAATGAGCAGTTCTTC.